This TCR beta chain was sequenced during a study of cytomegalovirus exposure and HLA in healthy donors. Study background: Tens of millions of unique TCRs from HLA-typed donors were held in an early release of data. Study-level points and caveats: High sensitivity and specificity were reportedly achieved when the classifier diagnosed cytomegalovirus status. In a later analysis, HLA-associated TCR beta chains were more clonally expanded than equally common others. A missense variant in DCLRE1C was later tied to TCR beta V- and J-gene trimming.

Primers: 60 Vbeta forward and 13 Jbeta reverse. Generated by immunoSEQ multiplex PCR, the TCRdb table keeps only in-frame clones and is missing some. The sample holds 150,000 to 200,000 clones, around 75% seen once. The CDR3 sequence is 14 residues long. CDR1 is MDHEN and CDR2 is SYDVKM in the germline V gene. Trimming took 8 bases from V and 2 from J; bases not matched to a gene: 8. On this clone: What it binds is unknown.

The receptor was derived from a man between 18 and 29 years old in good health and CMV-seropositive. Sequencing was performed on PBMCs. V gene TRBV28 combines with J gene TRBJ1-2, with 7 bases that match TRBD1. The CDR3 DNA is TGTGCCAGCTATCCGGGACAGCTAAACTATGGCTACACCTTC. This encodes CASYPGQLNYGYTF.